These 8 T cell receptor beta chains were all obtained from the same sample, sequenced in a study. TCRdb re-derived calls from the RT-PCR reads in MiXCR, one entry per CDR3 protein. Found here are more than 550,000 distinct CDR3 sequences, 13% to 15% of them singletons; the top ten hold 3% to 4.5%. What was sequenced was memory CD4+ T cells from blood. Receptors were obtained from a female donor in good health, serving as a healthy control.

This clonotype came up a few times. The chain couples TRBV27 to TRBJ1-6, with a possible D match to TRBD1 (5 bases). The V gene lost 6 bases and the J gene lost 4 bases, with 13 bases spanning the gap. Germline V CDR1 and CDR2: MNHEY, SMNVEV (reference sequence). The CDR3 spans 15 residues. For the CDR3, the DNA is TGTGCCAGCAGCTTACAACGGGGGTATAATTCACCCCTCCACTTT. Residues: CASSLQRGYNSPLHF.

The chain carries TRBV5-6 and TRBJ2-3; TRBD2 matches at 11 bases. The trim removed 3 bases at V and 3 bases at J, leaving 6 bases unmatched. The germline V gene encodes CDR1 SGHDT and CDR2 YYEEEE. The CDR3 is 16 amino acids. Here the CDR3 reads CASSSLAGGLTDTQYF. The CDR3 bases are TGTGCCAGCAGCTCCTTAGCGGGGGGGCTAACAGATACGCAGTATTTT.

The CDR3 loop reads CSVVGRVGNTIYF. The CDR3 DNA sequence: TGCAGCGTTGTGGGCAGGGTCGGAAACACCATATATTTT. The chain carries TRBV29-1 and TRBJ1-3, with D possibly TRBD1 on 5 matching bases. The germline V and J ends were trimmed by 4 bases and 4 bases, with 11 bases remaining between them. Germline CDR1 SQVTM, CDR2 ANQGSEA. The CDR3 runs to 13 residues.

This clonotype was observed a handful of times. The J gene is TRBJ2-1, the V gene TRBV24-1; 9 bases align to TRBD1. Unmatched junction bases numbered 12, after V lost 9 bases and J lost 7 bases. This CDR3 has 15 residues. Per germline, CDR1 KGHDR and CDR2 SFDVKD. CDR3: CATASPGQGRNEQFF. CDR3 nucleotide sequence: TGTGCCACCGCCTCGCCGGGACAGGGTCGAAATGAGCAGTTCTTC.

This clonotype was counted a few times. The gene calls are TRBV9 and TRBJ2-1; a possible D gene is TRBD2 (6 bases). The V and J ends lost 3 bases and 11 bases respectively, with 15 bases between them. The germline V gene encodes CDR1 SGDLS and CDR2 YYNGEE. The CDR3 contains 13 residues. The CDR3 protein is CASSDRPRGKQFF. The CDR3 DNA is TGTGCCAGCAGCGACCGGCCCCGCGGGAAGCAGTTCTTC.

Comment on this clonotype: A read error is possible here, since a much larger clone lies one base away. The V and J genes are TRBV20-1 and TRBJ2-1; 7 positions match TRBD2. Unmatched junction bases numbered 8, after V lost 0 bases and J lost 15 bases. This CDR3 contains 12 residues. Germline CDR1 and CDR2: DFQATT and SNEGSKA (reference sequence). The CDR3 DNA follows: TGCAGTGCTAGAGAAACGGCGGGAGATCGGTTCTTC. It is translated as CSARETAGDRFF.

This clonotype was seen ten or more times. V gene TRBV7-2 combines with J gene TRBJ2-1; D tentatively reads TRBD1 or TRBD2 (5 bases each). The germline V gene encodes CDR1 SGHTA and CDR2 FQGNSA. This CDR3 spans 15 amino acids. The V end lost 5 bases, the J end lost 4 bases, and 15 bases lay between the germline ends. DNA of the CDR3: TGTGCCAGCAGCGCCCACTGGGGGTCATACAATGAGCAGTTCTTC. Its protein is CASSAHWGSYNEQFF.

This CDR3 reads CASSAIGLAGGPREQFF. In nucleotides, the CDR3 is TGTGCCAGCAGTGCAATCGGACTAGCGGGAGGGCCGCGGGAGCAGTTCTTC. The V call is TRBV6-1, the J call TRBJ2-1; TRBD2 matches at 15 bases. The CDR3 runs to 17 residues. The V segment lost 4 bases and the J segment 10 bases; nucleotides outside the gene matches: 11. Per the germline V gene, CDR1 is MNHNS and CDR2 is SASEGT.